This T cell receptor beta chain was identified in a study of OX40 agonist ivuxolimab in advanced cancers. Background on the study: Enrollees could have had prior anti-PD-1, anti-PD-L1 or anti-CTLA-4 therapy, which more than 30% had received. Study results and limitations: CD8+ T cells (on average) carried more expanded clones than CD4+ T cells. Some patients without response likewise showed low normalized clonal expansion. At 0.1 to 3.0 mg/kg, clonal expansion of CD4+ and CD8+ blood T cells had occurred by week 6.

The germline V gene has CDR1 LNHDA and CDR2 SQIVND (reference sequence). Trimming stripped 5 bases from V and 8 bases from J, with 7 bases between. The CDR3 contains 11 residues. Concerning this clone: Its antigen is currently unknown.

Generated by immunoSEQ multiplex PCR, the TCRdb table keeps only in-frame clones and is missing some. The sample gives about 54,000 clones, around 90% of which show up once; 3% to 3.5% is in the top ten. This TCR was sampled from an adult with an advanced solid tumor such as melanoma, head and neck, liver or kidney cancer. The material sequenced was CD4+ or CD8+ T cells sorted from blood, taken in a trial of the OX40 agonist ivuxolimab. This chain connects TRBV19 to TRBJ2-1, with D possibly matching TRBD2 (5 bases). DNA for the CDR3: TGTGCCAGTAGTGAGGGCTATGAGCAGTTCTTC. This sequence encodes CASSEGYEQFF. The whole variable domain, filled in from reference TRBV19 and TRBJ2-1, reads DGGITQSPKYLFRKEGQNVTLSCEQNLNHDAMYWYRQDPGQGLRLIYYSQIVNDFQKGDIAEGYSVSREKKESFPLTVTSAQKNPTAFYLCASSEGYEQFFGPGTRLTVL.